This T cell receptor (beta chain) was captured by sequencing in a study of T-cell memory formation after mild COVID-19. Study as a whole: For the most part, TCR clusters were specific to one donor. Study-wide results and caveats: Clones which contracted sat mainly in CM and EM if CD4+, and in EMRA if CD8+. Memory cells collected pre-infection included some clones that later responded, suggesting cross-reactive memory joined.

Germline V gene data show CDR1 as SGHVS and CDR2 as FNYEAQ. This CDR3 has 18 amino acids. The V end lost 0 bases, the J end lost 1 base, and 15 bases lay between the germline ends. About this clonotype: The antigen remains unidentified.

5'RACE, which relied on constant-segment primers, yielded TCR alpha and TCR beta cDNA libraries carrying sample barcodes and UMIs. TCRdb called the 5' RACE reads again in MiXCR, with one record for every CDR3 protein. Of roughly 320,000 distinct CDR3 sequences listed, 25% to 30% were seen once; the top ten hold approximately 13%. The clonotype comes from an adult woman who had mild COVID-19 (a few samples of this study predate the infection). Cell type and time point are not known. The V call is TRBV7-6, the J call TRBJ2-2; D is undetermined. Material for sequencing was PBMCs or a T cell subset sorted from them (not recorded which). CDR3 sequence reads: CASSLAGATPRNTGELFF. CDR3 DNA: TGTGCCAGCAGCTTAGCCGGAGCCACCCCCAGGAACACCGGGGAGCTGTTTTTT. Variable domain in full (rest from reference TRBV7-6 and TRBJ2-2): GAGVSQSPRYKVTKRGQDVALRCDPISGHVSLYWYRQALGQGPEFLTYFNYEAQQDKSGLPNDRFSAERPEGSISTLTIQRTEQRDSAMYRCASSLAGATPRNTGELFFGEGSRLTVL.